This entry lists 21 T cell receptor beta chains sequenced from one sample in a study of blood T cell repertoires in COVID-19. Some clones are missing from TCRdb's copy, which holds only in-frame ones; the method was immunoSEQ multiplex PCR. The sample lists 100,000 or so clones, approximately 86% occurring once. Sequencing was performed on peripheral blood. These receptors came from a woman aged 55-69 years with acute or convalescent COVID-19.

The gene calls are TRBV6-5 and TRBJ1-6; 7 nucleotides line up with TRBD1. V shed 4 bases and J 5 bases; nucleotides not matched to a gene: 5. CDR3 length equals 15 residues. CDR1 MNHEY and CDR2 SVGAGI come from the germline V gene. CDR3 amino acids: CASSSRDSHNSPLHF. The CDR3 nucleotides are TGTGCCAGCAGTTCCCGGGACAGCCATAATTCACCCCTCCACTTT.

The chain uses TRBV2 and TRBJ2-1; a possible D gene is TRBD2 (6 bases). CDR1 and CDR2 (germline): SNHLY, FYNNEI. This CDR3 is 16 amino acids long. Between the trimmed V and J ends, which lost 1 base and 5 bases, there was a span of 15 bases. The CDR3 is CASSEVGQGGNNEQFF. CDR3 nucleotides: TGTGCCAGCAGTGAAGTTGGCCAGGGAGGTAACAATGAGCAGTTCTTC.

The count of this clone is one. The chain combines TRBV3-1 (or the pseudogene TRBV3-2) with TRBJ2-7; no clear D. V lost 0 bases to trimming and J lost 4 bases, with 7 bases between them. The CDR3 loop spans 13 amino acids. Per the germline V gene, CDR1 is LGHDT and CDR2 is YNNKEL (reference sequence). CDR3 protein: CASSQDQMYEQYF. CDR3 DNA sequence: TGTGCCAGCAGCCAAGATCAAATGTACGAGCAGTACTTC.

The chain has TRBV6-6 and TRBJ2-5; D not certain. The V gene's germline CDR1 is MNHNY and CDR2 SVGAGI (reference sequence). This CDR3 has 14 amino acids. The germline V and J ends were trimmed by 4 bases and 4 bases, with 13 bases remaining between them. The CDR3 DNA follows: TGTGCCAGCAGTTCCCTAGATCGGCGAGAGACCCAGTACTTC. As protein: CASSSLDRRETQYF.

A single count supports this clone. The chain recombines TRBV15 with TRBJ1-1; the D is unclear. This CDR3 is 15 amino acids long. Germline CDR1 LNHNV, CDR2 YYDKDF (reference sequence). V was pared by 1 base and J by 0 bases, with 9 bases between. This CDR3 reads CATSRGPGMNTEAFF. CDR3 sequence (DNA): TGTGCCACCAGCAGAGGGCCAGGAATGAACACTGAAGCTTTCTTT.

The table lists this clone with a few counts. The J gene is TRBJ1-3, the V gene TRBV5-4; 8 bases fit TRBD1. Germline CDR1 and CDR2: SGHNT and YYREEE (reference sequence). Trimming cost V 4 bases and J 8 bases; bases outside gene matches: 11. The CDR3 loop spans 15 amino acids. DNA for the CDR3: TGTGCCAGCAGCCACCGACAGGGGAAGGTCGACACCATATATTTT. It is translated as CASSHRQGKVDTIYF.

The chain recombines TRBV6-1 with TRBJ1-2; D unclear. This CDR3 comprises 13 residues. Germline CDR1 is MNHNS and CDR2 is SASEGT. The V gene lost 1 base and the J gene lost 5 bases, with 8 bases spanning the gap. CDR3 amino acids: CASSEGHVYGYTF. The CDR3 DNA reads TGTGCCAGCAGTGAAGGGCATGTTTATGGCTACACCTTC.

This sequence joins TRBV11-2 and TRBJ1-1; D is uncertain. The CDR3 is made up of 15 amino acids. Trimming removed 6 bases at V and 0 bases at J, with 14 bases between. CDR1 and CDR2 from the germline V gene are SGHAT and FQNNGV. CDR3 region: CASSPERGMNTEAFF. As DNA, the CDR3 is TGTGCCAGCAGTCCGGAGAGAGGGATGAACACTGAAGCTTTCTTT.

V is TRBV6-4 and J is TRBJ2-1; 9 bases fit TRBD2. V trimming: 6 bases; J trimming: 1 base; junction bases outside the gene matches: 4. Germline CDR1 and CDR2: MRHNA and SNTAGT. This CDR3 spans 15 amino acids. The CDR3 coding sequence is TGTGCCAGCAGCCCTCTAGCGGGATCCTACAATGAGCAGTTCTTC. It specifies CASSPLAGSYNEQFF.

This rearrangement joins TRBV30 to TRBJ1-3; 9 bases match TRBD1. The CDR3 is made up of 15 amino acids. Germline V gene lookup returns CDR1 GTSNPN and CDR2 SVGIG (reference sequence). The V gene end was trimmed by 1 base and the J gene end by 5 bases; junction bases not matched to a gene: 6. The CDR3 DNA sequence: TGTGCCTGGAGTGCGGGACAGGGTGGGAGAAACACCATATATTTT. Translated: CAWSAGQGGRNTIYF.

This clone appeared once. CDR3 protein: CATQDRGNGELFF. DNA for the CDR3: TGTGCCACCCAAGACCGGGGGAACGGGGAGCTGTTTTTT. The gene calls are TRBV24-1 and TRBJ2-2, with D maybe TRBD2 (6 bases). This CDR3 is 13 amino acids long. V was trimmed by 9 bases and J by 7 bases, leaving 14 bases between them. CDR1 and CDR2 (germline): KGHDR, SFDVKD.

The chain has TRBV24-1 and TRBJ2-4, with D tentatively TRBD1 (5 bases). V dropped 4 bases and J dropped 0 bases, with 12 bases sitting between them. There are 16 residues in the CDR3. Looked up from germline, CDR1 is KGHDR and CDR2 is SFDVKD. DNA of the CDR3: TGTGCCACCAGTGAAAGCAGGGCGGTAGCCAAAAACATTCAGTACTTC. Protein sequence: CATSESRAVAKNIQYF.

The chain couples TRBV3-1 (or the pseudogene TRBV3-2) to TRBJ1-4, with D perhaps matching TRBD1 (5 bases). The CDR3 loop spans 17 amino acids. Trimming removed 4 bases at V and 5 bases at J, with 20 bases between. Germline V CDR1 and CDR2: LGHDT, YNNKEL (reference sequence). CDR3 coding DNA: TGTGCCAGCAGCCCTCAACCCCCCGGGACTCTAAATGAAAAACTGTTTTTT. Protein: CASSPQPPGTLNEKLFF.

Only one count was recorded for this clone. The V gene is TRBV5-4, the J gene TRBJ1-1; 9 nucleotides agree with TRBD1. Germline lookup yields CDR1 SGHNT and CDR2 YYREEE (reference sequence). After removal of 4 bases from V and 6 bases from J, the junction contained 10 bases not matched to a gene. The CDR3 contains 15 residues. CDR3 nucleotides: TGTGCCAGCAGCATCCTCGGACAGGGGAGAGCTGAAGCTTTCTTT. Translated: CASSILGQGRAEAFF. The entire variable domain, with the rest obtained from reference TRBV5-4 and TRBJ1-1, is as follows: ETGVTQSPTHLIKTRGQQVTLRCSSQSGHNTVSWYQQALGQGPQFIFQYYREEENGRGNFPPRFSGLQFPNYSSELNVNALELDDSALYLCASSILGQGRAEAFFGQGTRLTVV.

This rearrangement joins TRBV19 to TRBJ2-2; 8 bases map to TRBD2. Per the germline V gene, CDR1 is LNHDA and CDR2 is SQIVND (reference sequence). V gave up 3 bases and J gave up 7 bases; unmatched junction bases: 16. The CDR3 runs to 18 residues. CDR3 amino acids: CASSIWGPAGAGNGELFF. The CDR3 DNA sequence: TGTGCCAGTAGTATTTGGGGACCAGCGGGAGCGGGTAACGGGGAGCTGTTTTTT.

V gene TRBV12-3 or TRBV12-4 combines with J gene TRBJ1-2; no clear D. V lost 8 bases, J lost 5 bases, and 15 bases lay in between. The CDR3 spans 13 residues. This CDR3 reads CASLGGYRYGYTF. The CDR3 coding sequence is TGTGCCAGCCTTGGAGGGTACCGGTATGGCTACACCTTC.

The chain joins TRBV5-1 to TRBJ1-1; 9 positions match TRBD1. J gave up 1 base and V 2 bases, and 6 bases lay outside the gene matches. CDR3 length equals 16 residues. The germline gives CDR1 SGHRS, CDR2 YFSETQ. CDR3 sequence: CASSFGTGISNTEAFF. CDR3 bases: TGCGCCAGCAGCTTTGGGACAGGGATATCGAACACTGAAGCTTTCTTT.

This chain uses TRBV9 with TRBJ2-2; TRBD1 matches at 7 bases. CDR3 length: 16 amino acids. Per germline, CDR1 SGDLS and CDR2 YYNGEE. Unmatched junction bases numbered 10, after V lost 7 bases and J lost 1 base. The CDR3 reads CASAPHRGVNTGELFF. The DNA of the CDR3 is TGTGCCAGCGCACCGCACAGGGGAGTGAACACCGGGGAGCTGTTTTTT.

J is TRBJ1-4 and V is TRBV6-1, with D possibly TRBD1 on 5 matching bases. CDR1 is MNHNS, CDR2 SASEGT, per germline. The V end was cut by 2 bases, the J end by 0 bases, with 10 bases between. There are 16 residues in the CDR3. In nucleotides, the CDR3 is TGTGCCAGCAGTGAACGGACAAGCGCAACTAATGAAAAACTGTTTTTT. This encodes CASSERTSATNEKLFF.

V is TRBV3-1 (or the pseudogene TRBV3-2) and J is TRBJ2-7; D is undetermined. Germline V CDR1 and CDR2: LGHDT, YNNKEL (reference sequence). The length of the CDR3 is 15 residues. V lost 1 base and J lost 6, with 16 bases in between. As DNA, the CDR3 is TGTGCCAGCAGCCAAGGTGGCGCTCCCGGGTCCGAGCAGTACTTC. Amino acid sequence: CASSQGGAPGSEQYF.

The chain employs TRBV6-5 and TRBJ1-5; a weak D match, TRBD1 (5 bases). The CDR3 has 13 amino acids. Germline assignment: CDR1 MNHEY and CDR2 SVGAGI. V was trimmed by 2 bases and J by 11 bases, leaving 13 bases between them. As DNA, the CDR3 is TGTGCCAGCAGTTACGGTCAGGGCTGGACCCAGCATTTT. It translates to CASSYGQGWTQHF.